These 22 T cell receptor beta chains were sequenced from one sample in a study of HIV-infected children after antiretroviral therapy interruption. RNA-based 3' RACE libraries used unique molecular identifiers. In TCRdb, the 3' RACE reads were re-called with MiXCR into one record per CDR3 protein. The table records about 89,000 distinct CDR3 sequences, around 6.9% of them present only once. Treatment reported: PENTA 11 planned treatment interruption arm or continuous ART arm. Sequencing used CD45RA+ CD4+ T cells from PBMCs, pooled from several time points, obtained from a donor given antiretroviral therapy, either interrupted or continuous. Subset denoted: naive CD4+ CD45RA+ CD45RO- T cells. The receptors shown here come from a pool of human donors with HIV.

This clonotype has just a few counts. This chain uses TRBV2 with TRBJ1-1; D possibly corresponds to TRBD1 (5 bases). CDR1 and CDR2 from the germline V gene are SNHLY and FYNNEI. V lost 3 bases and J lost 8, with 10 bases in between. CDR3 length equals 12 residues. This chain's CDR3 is CASSDDGDEAFF. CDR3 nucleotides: TGTGCCAGCAGTGACGACGGGGACGAAGCTTTCTTT. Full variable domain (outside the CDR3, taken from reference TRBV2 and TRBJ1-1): EPEVTQTPSHQVTQMGQEVILRCVPISNHLYFYWYRQILGQKVEFLVSFYNNEISEKSEIFDDQFSVERPDGSNFTLKIRSTKLEDSAMYFCASSDDGDEAFFGQGTRLTVV.

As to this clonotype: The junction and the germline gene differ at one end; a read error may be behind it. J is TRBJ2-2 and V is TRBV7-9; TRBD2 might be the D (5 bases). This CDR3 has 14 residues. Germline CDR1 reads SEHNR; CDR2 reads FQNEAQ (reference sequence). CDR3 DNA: TGTGTCAGCAGCTTACGAGACTCCAACGGGGAGCAGTTTTTT. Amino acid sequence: CVSSLRDSNGEQFF.

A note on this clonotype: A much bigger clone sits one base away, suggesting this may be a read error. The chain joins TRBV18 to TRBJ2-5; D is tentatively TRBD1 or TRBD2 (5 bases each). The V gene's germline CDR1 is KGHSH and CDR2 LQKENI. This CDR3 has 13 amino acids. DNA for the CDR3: TGTGCCAACTCACCACTCAGGGACGAGACCCAGTACTTC. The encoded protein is CANSPLRDETQYF.

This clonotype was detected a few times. The CDR3 bases are TGCGCCAGCAGCTTGGGGGCACGGTACGAGCAGTACTTC. Translating gives CASSLGARYEQYF. The V gene is TRBV5-1, the J gene TRBJ2-7; D unresolved. The CDR3 contains 13 residues. The germline V and J ends were trimmed by 0 bases and 4 bases, with 8 bases remaining between them. Germline CDR1 reads SGHRS; CDR2 reads YFSETQ.

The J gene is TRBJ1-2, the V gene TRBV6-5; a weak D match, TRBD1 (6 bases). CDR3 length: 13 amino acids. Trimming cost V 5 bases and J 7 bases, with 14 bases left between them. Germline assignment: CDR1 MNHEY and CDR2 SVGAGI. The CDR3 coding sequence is TGTGCCAGCAGTCCATCGAGGGGGGGTGGCTACACCTTC. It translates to CASSPSRGGGYTF.

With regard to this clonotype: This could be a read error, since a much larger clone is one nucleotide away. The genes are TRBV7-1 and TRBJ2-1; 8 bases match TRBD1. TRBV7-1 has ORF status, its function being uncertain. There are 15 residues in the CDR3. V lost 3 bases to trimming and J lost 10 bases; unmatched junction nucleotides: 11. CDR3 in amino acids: CASSSDRAGLDEQFF. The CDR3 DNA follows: TGTGCCAGCAGCTCGGACAGGGCAGGACTGGACGAGCAGTTCTTC.

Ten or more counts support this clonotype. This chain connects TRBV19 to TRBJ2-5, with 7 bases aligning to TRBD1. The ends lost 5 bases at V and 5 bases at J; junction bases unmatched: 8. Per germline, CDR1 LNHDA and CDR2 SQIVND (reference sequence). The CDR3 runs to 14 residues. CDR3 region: CASSLARGLETQYF. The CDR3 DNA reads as TGTGCCAGTAGTCTGGCCAGGGGGTTGGAGACCCAGTACTTC.

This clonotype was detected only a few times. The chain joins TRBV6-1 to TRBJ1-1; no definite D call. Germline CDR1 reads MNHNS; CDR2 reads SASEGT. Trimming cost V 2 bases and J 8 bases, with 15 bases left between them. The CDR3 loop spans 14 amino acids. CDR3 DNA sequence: TGTGCCAGCAGTGAATCCGGTGAATACCGCGAAGCTTTCTTT. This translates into CASSESGEYREAFF.

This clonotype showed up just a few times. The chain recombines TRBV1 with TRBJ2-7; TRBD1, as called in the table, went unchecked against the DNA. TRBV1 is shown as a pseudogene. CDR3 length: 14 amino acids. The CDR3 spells CTSPRGAHSYEQYF. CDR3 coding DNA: TGCACCAGCCCCCGGGGAGCTCACTCCTACGAGCAGTACTTC.

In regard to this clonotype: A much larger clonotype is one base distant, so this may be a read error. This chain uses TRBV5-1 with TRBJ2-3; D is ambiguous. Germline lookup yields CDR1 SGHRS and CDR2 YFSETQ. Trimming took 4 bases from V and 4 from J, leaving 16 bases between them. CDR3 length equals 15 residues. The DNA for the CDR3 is TGCGCCAGCAGCCTTCAAGACGACCTCCCAGATACGCAGTATTTT. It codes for CASSLQDDLPDTQYF.

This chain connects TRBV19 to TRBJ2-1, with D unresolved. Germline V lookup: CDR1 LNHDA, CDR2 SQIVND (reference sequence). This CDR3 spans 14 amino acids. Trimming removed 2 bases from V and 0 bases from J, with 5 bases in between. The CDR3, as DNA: TGTGCCAGTAGTATAACGAGCTCCTACAATGAGCAGTTCTTC. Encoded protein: CASSITSSYNEQFF. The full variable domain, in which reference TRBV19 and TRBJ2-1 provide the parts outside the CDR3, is DGGITQSPKYLFRKEGQNVTLSCEQNLNHDAMYWYRQDPGQGLRLIYYSQIVNDFQKGDIAEGYSVSREKKESFPLTVTSAQKNPTAFYLCASSITSSYNEQFFGPGTRLTVL.

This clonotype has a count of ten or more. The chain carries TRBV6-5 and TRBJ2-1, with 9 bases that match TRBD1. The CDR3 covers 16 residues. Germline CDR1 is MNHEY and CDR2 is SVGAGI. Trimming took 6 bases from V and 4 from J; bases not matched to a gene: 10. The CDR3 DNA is TGTGCCAGCAGCCGCTTTCCGGGACAGGGTTACAATGAGCAGTTCTTC. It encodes CASSRFPGQGYNEQFF.

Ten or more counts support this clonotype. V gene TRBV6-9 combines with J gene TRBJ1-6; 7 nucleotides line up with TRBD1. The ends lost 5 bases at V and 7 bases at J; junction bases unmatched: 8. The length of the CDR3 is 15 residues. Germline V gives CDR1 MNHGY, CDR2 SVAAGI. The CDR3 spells CASSAGQVLNSPLHF. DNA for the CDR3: TGTGCCAGCAGTGCTGGACAGGTTCTAAATTCACCCCTCCACTTT.

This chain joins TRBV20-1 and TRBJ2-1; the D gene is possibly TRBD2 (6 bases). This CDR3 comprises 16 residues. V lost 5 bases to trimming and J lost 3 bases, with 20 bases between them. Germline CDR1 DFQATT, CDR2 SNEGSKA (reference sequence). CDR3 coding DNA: TGCAGTGCTCCAAGGTCGCGGGACGGCCTCTACAATGAGCAGTTCTTC. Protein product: CSAPRSRDGLYNEQFF.

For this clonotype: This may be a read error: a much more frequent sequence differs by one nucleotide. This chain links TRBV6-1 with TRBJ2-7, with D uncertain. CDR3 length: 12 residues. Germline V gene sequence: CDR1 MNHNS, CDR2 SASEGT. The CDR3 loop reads CASSGSPYEQNF. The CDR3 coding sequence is TGTGCCAGCAGTGGATCACCCTACGAGCAGAACTTC.

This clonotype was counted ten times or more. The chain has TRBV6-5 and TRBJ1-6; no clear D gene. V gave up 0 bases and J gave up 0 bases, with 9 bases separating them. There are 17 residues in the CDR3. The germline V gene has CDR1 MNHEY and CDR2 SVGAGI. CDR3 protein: CASSYSAVNSYNSPLHF. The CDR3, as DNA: TGTGCCAGCAGTTACTCGGCAGTCAACTCCTATAATTCACCCCTCCACTTT.

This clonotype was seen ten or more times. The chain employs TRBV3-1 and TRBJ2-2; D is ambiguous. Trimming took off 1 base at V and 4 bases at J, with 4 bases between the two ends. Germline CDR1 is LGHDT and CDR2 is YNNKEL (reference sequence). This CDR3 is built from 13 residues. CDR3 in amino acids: CASSQGRTGELFF. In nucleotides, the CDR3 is TGTGCCAGCAGCCAAGGACGCACCGGGGAGCTGTTTTTT.

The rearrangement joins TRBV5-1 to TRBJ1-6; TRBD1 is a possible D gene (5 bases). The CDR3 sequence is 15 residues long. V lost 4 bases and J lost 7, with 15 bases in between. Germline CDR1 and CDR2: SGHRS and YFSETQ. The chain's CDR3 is CASSVAGTGNSPLHF. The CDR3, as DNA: TGCGCCAGCAGCGTCGCCGGGACGGGGAATTCACCCCTCCACTTT.

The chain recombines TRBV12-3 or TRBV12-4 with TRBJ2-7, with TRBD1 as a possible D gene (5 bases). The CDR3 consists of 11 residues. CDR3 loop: CASGSAYEQYF. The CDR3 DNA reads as TGTGCTTCAGGGTCTGCCTACGAGCAGTACTTC.

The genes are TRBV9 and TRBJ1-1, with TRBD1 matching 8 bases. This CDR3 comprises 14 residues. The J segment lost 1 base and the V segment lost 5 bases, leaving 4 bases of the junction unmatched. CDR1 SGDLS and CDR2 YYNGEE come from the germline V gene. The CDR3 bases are TGTGCCAGCAGAGTCGGGACAGGGAACACTGAAGCTTTCTTT. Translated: CASRVGTGNTEAFF.

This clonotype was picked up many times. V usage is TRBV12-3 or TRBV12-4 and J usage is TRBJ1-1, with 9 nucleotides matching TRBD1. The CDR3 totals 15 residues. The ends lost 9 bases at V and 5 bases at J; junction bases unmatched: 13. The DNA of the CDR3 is TGTGCCAGTACTCGCACCGGGACAGGGAAAACTGAAGCTTTCTTT. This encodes CASTRTGTGKTEAFF.

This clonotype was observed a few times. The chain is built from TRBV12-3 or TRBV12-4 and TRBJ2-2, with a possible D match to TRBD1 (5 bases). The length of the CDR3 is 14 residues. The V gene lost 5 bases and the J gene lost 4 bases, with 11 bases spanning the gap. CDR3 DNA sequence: TGTGCCAGCAGTATCAGGGATCCCACCGGGGAGCTGTTTTTT. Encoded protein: CASSIRDPTGELFF.